This T cell receptor (beta chain) was identified during a study of T cells in Graves' hyperthyroidism and ophthalmopathy. Study background: At initial diagnosis, before any treatment had begun, peripheral blood was obtained.

There are 16 residues in the CDR3. Germline assignment: CDR1 SGHDT and CDR2 YYEEEE. Trimming took off 1 base at V and 4 bases at J, with 17 bases between the two ends. Amplification yielded TCR beta CDR3 regions, with RNA transcripts as the source. In the first-round RT-PCR of the TCR CDR3, the HTBI primer set was used. TCRdb processed the multiplex PCR reads anew with MiXCR; each CDR3 protein has one entry. The table lists over 500,000 distinct CDR3 sequences, 15% to 20% of them singletons. PBMCs were sourced from less than 13 ml fresh peripheral blood. Study-level results: A model using 13 V-J features told ophthalmopathy apart from stable hyperthyroidism.

This clonotype was counted ten times or more. Its antigen is undetermined. What was sequenced was blood. This TCR was sampled from a woman between 25 and 40 years old with Graves' ophthalmopathy. V usage is TRBV5-6 and J usage is TRBJ2-5, with TRBD2 as a possible D gene (7 bases). The DNA of the CDR3 is TGTGCCAGCAGCTTGAAGGGGGAGGGAGGGCTAGAGACCCAGTACTTC. Protein sequence: CASSLKGEGGLETQYF.